This T cell receptor (beta chain) was obtained from a study of technical replicates of blood from a few donors. J lost 3 bases, V lost 8 bases, and 3 bases had no gene match. The CDR3 is made up of 13 amino acids. The V gene's germline CDR1 is GTSNPN and CDR2 SVGIG (reference sequence). Repertoires were generated with immunoSEQ multiplex PCR, while TCRdb's copy carries only in-frame clones and drops some. The sample has approximately 76,000 clones; roughly 97% are singletons. V gene TRBV30 combines with J gene TRBJ2-1; 11 bases align to TRBD2. The receptor comes from a human donor in good health. Source material: T cells isolated from PBMCs. The CDR3 coding sequence is TGTGCCCTGACTAGCGGGGACTACAATGAGCAGTTCTTC. This sequence encodes CALTSGDYNEQFF.